Listed below are T cell receptor beta chains from one sample, sequenced in a study of blood T cell repertoires in COVID-19. The repertoire was sequenced with immunoSEQ multiplex PCR; TCRdb's copy has only in-frame clones and lacks some. The sample holds about 49,000 clones, approximately 80% seen once. Input material: peripheral blood. The receptor set was obtained from a woman aged 55 to 70 with acute or convalescent COVID-19. Each CDR3 is given with its conserved first and last residue. A D gene is named only where the DNA matches it firmly. For some rows the clone size is stated as once, few or many, or as a class when expanded; others skip it.

d_call j_call clone_size v_call cdr3_aa cdr3_nt
- TRBJ2-3 once TRBV30 CAWNPSGGRATQYF TGTGCCTGGAATCCTTCCGGGGGACGCGCTACGCAGTATTTT
- TRBJ1-6 few TRBV7-3 CASSFNSNSPLHF TGTGCCAGCAGCTTTAACAGTAATTCACCCCTCCACTTT
TRBD1 TRBJ1-4 - TRBV2 CASKADRGGEKLFF TGTGCCAGCAAGGCGGACAGGGGAGGCGAAAAACTGTTTTTT
TRBD2 TRBJ2-1 - TRBV18 CASSRTSVFEQFF TGTGCCAGCTCACGGACTAGCGTTTTTGAGCAGTTCTTC
- TRBJ1-5 - TRBV27 CANSDDRYNQPQHF TGTGCCAACTCAGACGACAGGTATAATCAGCCCCAGCATTTT
TRBD2 TRBJ2-1 - TRBV6-1 CASSEVTSGRVSEQFF TGTGCCAGCAGTGAAGTAACTAGCGGGAGAGTAAGTGAGCAGTTCTTC
TRBD1 TRBJ1-5 - TRBV7-8 CASSLPGGLGQPQHF TGTGCCAGCAGCTTACCAGGGGGTTTAGGGCAGCCCCAGCATTTT
- TRBJ2-7 - TRBV29-1 CSVPVLLAGAYEQYF TGCAGCGTCCCCGTTCTTTTGGCAGGGGCCTACGAGCAGTACTTC
TRBD1 TRBJ1-5 - TRBV27 CASSLKPTGAGYQPQHF TGTGCCAGCAGTTTAAAACCGACAGGGGCGGGTTATCAGCCCCAGCATTTT
TRBD2 TRBJ2-3 - TRBV7-9 CASSDDTSGRNPVTQYF TGTGCCAGCAGCGACGATACTAGCGGGAGGAATCCGGTTACGCAGTATTTT
TRBD2 TRBJ2-5 - TRBV19 CASSTRGGAITETQYF TGTGCCAGTAGTACCCGGGGGGGGGCGATTACAGAGACCCAGTACTTC
- TRBJ2-2 - TRBV3-1/TRBV3-2 CASSHGQNTGELFF TGTGCCAGCAGCCACGGACAGAACACCGGGGAGCTGTTTTTT
- TRBJ2-7 - TRBV6-1 CASSEAIEVYEQYF TGTGCCAGCAGTGAAGCGATTGAGGTTTACGAGCAGTACTTC
TRBD1 TRBJ1-6 - TRBV3-1/TRBV3-2 CASSQRDRDNSPLHF TGTGCCAGCAGCCAACGGGACAGGGATAATTCACCCCTCCACTTT
- TRBJ1-3 few TRBV30 CAWSERASGNTIYF TGTGCCTGGAGCGAGCGGGCCTCTGGAAACACCATATATTTT
- TRBJ1-1 - TRBV19 CASSIKRNTEAFF TGTGCCAGTAGTATCAAGCGGAACACTGAAGCTTTCTTT
TRBD2 TRBJ2-2 - TRBV14 CASSQVWGGSNTGELFF TGTGCCAGCAGCCAAGTTTGGGGGGGATCGAACACCGGGGAGCTGTTTTTT